Detailed here is one TCR beta chain. The authors' processing: The authors estimated nucleated cell counts from reference gene primer amplification. Profiled with immunoSEQ multiplex PCR; TCRdb holds only in-frame clones, not every one. The V and J calls and clone size come from that table; D and trimming were worked out from the DNA. The sample yields approximately 130,000 clones, roughly 79% seen once. This entry comes from a study of blood T cell repertoires in COVID-19. Study details: Some COVID-19 samples were acute and others convalescent; all came from the United States, Italy and Spain.

The CDR3 covers 12 residues. Germline CDR1 and CDR2: SNHLY and FYNNEI. Between the trimmed V and J ends, which lost 8 bases and 10 bases, there was a span of 15 bases. The sample taken for sequencing was peripheral blood. The sequence derives from an elderly man with acute or convalescent COVID-19. The chain recombines TRBV2 with TRBJ2-1, with a tentative D call TRBD2 (5 bases). CDR3 nucleotide sequence: TGTGCCAGCCTCCTAGCCGGTGGAGAGCAGTTCTTC. Protein: CASLLAGGEQFF.